The 16 T cell receptor beta chains below come from one sample, sequenced in a study of cytomegalovirus exposure and HLA in healthy donors. The study ran its PCR with 60 Vbeta and 13 Jbeta primers. TCRdb's copy holds only in-frame clones and misses some; the assay was immunoSEQ multiplex PCR. Its table lists approximately 110,000 clones. Material for sequencing was PBMCs. The origin of the receptors is a man aged 50 to 59 in good health and CMV-seronegative.

The CDR3 nucleotides read TGTGCCAGCAGCGTAGGGCAGGTGGCCTATGGCTACACCTTC. Protein product: CASSVGQVAYGYTF. This rearrangement joins TRBV9 to TRBJ1-2; D is unclear. The CDR3 is 14 amino acids. V lost 0 bases to trimming and J lost 4 bases, with 10 bases between them. Germline V lookup: CDR1 SGDLS, CDR2 YYNGEE.

CDR3 amino acids: CASSLKPQGVGYNEQFF. CDR3 coding DNA: TGTGCCAGCAGCCTAAAGCCACAGGGGGTAGGCTACAATGAGCAGTTCTTC. The chain links TRBV7-2 to TRBJ2-1, with 8 nucleotides matching TRBD1. CDR1 SGHTA and CDR2 FQGNSA come from the germline V gene. The CDR3 sequence is 17 residues long. V lost 5 bases to trimming and J lost 3 bases; unmatched junction nucleotides: 12.

The rearrangement uses TRBV19 and TRBJ1-2, with TRBD1 identical over 7 bases. Germline lookup yields CDR1 LNHDA and CDR2 SQIVND (reference sequence). V was pared by 8 bases and J by 3 bases, with 9 bases of the junction left unmatched. The CDR3 is 14 residues long. The CDR3 reads CASRDQGTDYGYTF. CDR3 nucleotide sequence: TGTGCCAGTCGTGATCAAGGGACAGACTATGGCTACACCTTC.

The V call is TRBV29-1, the J call TRBJ1-3, with 7 bases fitting TRBD1. The V and J ends lost 7 bases and 3 bases, in that order; junction bases with no gene match: 6. CDR3 length: 13 amino acids. In germline, CDR1 is SQVTM, CDR2 ANQGSEA. The CDR3 bases are TGCAGCGCCACCGGACAGGTTGGAAACACCATATATTTT. It codes for CSATGQVGNTIYF.

V is TRBV10-3 and J is TRBJ1-1, with TRBD1 identical over 7 bases. Germline V gene lookup returns CDR1 ENHRY and CDR2 SYGVKD. Unmatched junction bases numbered 7, after V lost 6 bases and J lost 3 bases. The CDR3 has 14 amino acids. In DNA form, the CDR3 reads TGTGCCATCAGGCTATCCGGGACAGACACTGAAGCTTTCTTT. It yields the protein CAIRLSGTDTEAFF.

The chain carries TRBV19 and TRBJ2-1; 8 bases fit TRBD2. Trimming at V came to 3 bases and at J to 4 bases, leaving 8 bases not matched to a gene. Germline V gene sequence: CDR1 LNHDA, CDR2 SQIVND (reference sequence). This CDR3 region has 16 residues. The chain's CDR3 is CASSMPGLEGYNEQFF. CDR3 DNA: TGTGCCAGTAGTATGCCGGGACTAGAAGGTTACAATGAGCAGTTCTTC.

This rearrangement joins TRBV2 to TRBJ1-2; 10 bases fit TRBD1. V was pared by 7 bases and J by 5 bases, with 1 base of the junction left unmatched. The CDR3 is 12 residues long. CDR1 is SNHLY and CDR2 is FYNNEI in the germline V gene. The CDR3 bases are TGTGCCAGCAAGGGACAGGGGTATGGCTACACCTTC. It codes for CASKGQGYGYTF. Looking up the rest from reference TRBV2 and TRBJ1-2 gives the full variable domain: EPEVTQTPSHQVTQMGQEVILRCVPISNHLYFYWYRQILGQKVEFLVSFYNNEISEKSEIFDDQFSVERPDGSNFTLKIRSTKLEDSAMYFCASKGQGYGYTFGSGTRLTVV.

The rearrangement links TRBV28 to TRBJ1-3; D not certain. Germline CDR1 is MDHEN and CDR2 is SYDVKM. CDR3 length equals 13 residues. Trimming left V 2 bases short and J 2 bases short, with 4 bases between. Written as DNA, the CDR3 is TGTGCCAGCAGTTTAACAGCTGGAAACACCATATATTTT. Translated: CASSLTAGNTIYF.

V gene TRBV27 combines with J gene TRBJ2-7; D gene ambiguous. Looked up from germline, CDR1 is MNHEY and CDR2 is SMNVEV (reference sequence). The CDR3 length is 14 residues. The V end lost 5 bases, the J end lost 2 bases, and 13 bases lay between the germline ends. CDR3 sequence: CASSGRLAAYEQYF. The CDR3, as DNA: TGTGCCAGCAGTGGTCGATTGGCCGCCTACGAGCAGTACTTC.

CDR3 residues: CASSHRARYTGELFF. DNA for the CDR3: TGTGCCAGCAGCCACAGGGCCAGATACACCGGGGAGCTGTTTTTT. This chain joins TRBV6-5 and TRBJ2-2; D possibly corresponds to TRBD1 (6 bases). CDR1 and CDR2 (germline): MNHEY, SVGAGI. Trimming left V 6 bases short and J 3 bases short, with 14 bases between. This CDR3 has 15 residues.

A remark on this clone: At one end the junction does not follow the germline gene, possibly because of a read error. The rearrangement links TRBV7-7 to TRBJ2-5, with 8 bases lining up with TRBD1. The CDR3 is 13 residues long. CDR1 SSHAT and CDR2 FNYEAQ come from the germline V gene (reference sequence). The DNA of the CDR3 is TGTGCTAGCAGCTTGGACAGGGTGGCGACCCAGTACTTC. It encodes CASSLDRVATQYF. The whole variable domain, remainder taken from reference TRBV7-7 and TRBJ2-5, is GAGVSQSPRYKVTKRGQDVTLRCDPISSHATLYWYQQALGQGPEFLTYFNYEAQPDKSGLPSDRFSAERPEGSISTLTIQRTEQRDSAMYRCASSLDRVATQYFGPGTRLLVL.

V gene TRBV19 combines with J gene TRBJ1-4; D is perhaps TRBD1 (6 bases). V lost 2 bases to trimming and J lost 6 bases, with 10 bases between them. Per the germline V gene, CDR1 is LNHDA and CDR2 is SQIVND (reference sequence). The CDR3 has 14 residues. The CDR3 region has the DNA TGTGCCAGTAGTATACGCAGGACAGATGAAAAACTGTTTTTT. This codes for CASSIRRTDEKLFF.

The chain is built from TRBV6-5 and TRBJ1-2; D is perhaps TRBD1 (5 bases). The CDR3 extends over 14 amino acids. The germline V and J ends were trimmed by 6 bases and 1 base, with 12 bases remaining between them. The germline V gene encodes CDR1 MNHEY and CDR2 SVGAGI. The CDR3 here is CASRRPGGNYGYTF. CDR3 in DNA: TGTGCCAGCAGACGACCGGGGGGTAACTATGGCTACACCTTC.

CDR3 residues: CSVRDRGGYGYTF. The CDR3 bases are TGCAGCGTTAGGGACAGGGGAGGCTATGGCTACACCTTC. This chain links TRBV29-1 with TRBJ1-2; 10 bases line up with TRBD1. The J segment lost 4 bases and the V segment lost 5 bases, leaving 4 bases of the junction unmatched. CDR1 SQVTM and CDR2 ANQGSEA come from the germline V gene. This CDR3 contains 13 residues.

V and J are TRBV11-2 and TRBJ1-1; the match to TRBD1 covers 7 bases. With 3 bases clipped from V and 0 bases from J, the junction kept 4 bases outside the gene matches. Germline lookup yields CDR1 SGHAT and CDR2 FQNNGV. This CDR3 is 15 amino acids long. The CDR3 nucleotides read TGTGCCAGCAGCTTGCTGGGACAGCTGAACACTGAAGCTTTCTTT. Its protein is CASSLLGQLNTEAFF.

This chain links TRBV30 with TRBJ2-2; TRBD1 matches at 8 bases. The CDR3 contains 14 residues. CDR1 is GTSNPN, CDR2 SVGIG, per germline (reference sequence). J was trimmed by 7 bases and V by 3 bases; bases with no gene match: 7. The CDR3 DNA is TGTGCCTGGAGGGTGGGACAGGCCTTCGGGGAGCTGTTTTTT. Translating gives CAWRVGQAFGELFF.